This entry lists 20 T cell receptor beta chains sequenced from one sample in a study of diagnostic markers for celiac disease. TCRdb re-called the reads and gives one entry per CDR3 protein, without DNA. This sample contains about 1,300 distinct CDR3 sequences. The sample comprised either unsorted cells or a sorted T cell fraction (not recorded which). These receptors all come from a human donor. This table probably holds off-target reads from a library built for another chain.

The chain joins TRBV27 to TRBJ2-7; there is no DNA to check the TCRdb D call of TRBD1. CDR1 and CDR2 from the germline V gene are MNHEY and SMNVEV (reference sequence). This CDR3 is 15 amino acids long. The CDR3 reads CASSPTGSFFYEQYF.

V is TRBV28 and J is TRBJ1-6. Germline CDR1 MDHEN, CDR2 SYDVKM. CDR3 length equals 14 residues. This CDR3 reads CASLDSSYNSPLHF. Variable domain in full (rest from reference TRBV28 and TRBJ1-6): DVKVTQSSRYLVKRTGEKVFLECVQDMDHENMFWYRQDPGLGLRLIYFSYDVKMKEKGDIPEGYSVSREKKERFSLILESASTNQTSMYLCASLDSSYNSPLHFGNGTRLTVT.

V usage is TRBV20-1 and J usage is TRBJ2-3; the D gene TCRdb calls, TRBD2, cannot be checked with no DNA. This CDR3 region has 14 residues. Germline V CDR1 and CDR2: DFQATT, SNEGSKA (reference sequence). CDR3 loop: CSAWTSGRGDTQYF.

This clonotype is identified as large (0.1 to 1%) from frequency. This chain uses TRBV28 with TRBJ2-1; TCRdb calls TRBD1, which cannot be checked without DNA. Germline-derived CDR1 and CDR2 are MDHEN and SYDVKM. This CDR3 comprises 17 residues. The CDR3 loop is CASSLFGGRVIYNEQFF. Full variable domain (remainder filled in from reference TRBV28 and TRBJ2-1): DVKVTQSSRYLVKRTGEKVFLECVQDMDHENMFWYRQDPGLGLRLIYFSYDVKMKEKGDIPEGYSVSREKKERFSLILESASTNQTSMYLCASSLFGGRVIYNEQFFGPGTRLTVL.

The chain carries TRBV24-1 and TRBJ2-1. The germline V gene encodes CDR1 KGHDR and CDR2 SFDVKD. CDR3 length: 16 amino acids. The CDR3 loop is CATSEATSSSYNEQFF.

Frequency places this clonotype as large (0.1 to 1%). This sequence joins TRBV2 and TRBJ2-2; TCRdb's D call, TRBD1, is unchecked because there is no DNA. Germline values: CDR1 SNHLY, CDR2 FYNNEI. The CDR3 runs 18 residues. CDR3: CASSESRRGKRGTGELFF.

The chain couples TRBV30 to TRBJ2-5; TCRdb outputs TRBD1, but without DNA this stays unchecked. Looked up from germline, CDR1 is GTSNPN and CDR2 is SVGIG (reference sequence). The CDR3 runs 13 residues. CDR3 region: CAWTQDRLETQYF. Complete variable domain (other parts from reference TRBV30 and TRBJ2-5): SQTIHQWPATLVQPVGSPLSLECTVEGTSNPNLYWYRQAAGRGLQLLFYSVGIGQISSEVPQNLSASRPQDRQFILSSKKLLLSDSGFYLCAWTQDRLETQYFGPGTRLLVL.

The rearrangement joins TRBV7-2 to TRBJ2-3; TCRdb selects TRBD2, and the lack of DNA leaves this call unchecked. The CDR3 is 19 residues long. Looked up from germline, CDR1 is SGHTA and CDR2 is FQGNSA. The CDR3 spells CASSLELKAERESTDTQYF.

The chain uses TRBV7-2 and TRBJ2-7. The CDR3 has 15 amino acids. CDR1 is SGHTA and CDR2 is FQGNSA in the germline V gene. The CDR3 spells CASSRPTPTSYEQYF. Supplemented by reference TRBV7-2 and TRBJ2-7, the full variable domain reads GAGVSQSPSNKVTEKGKDVELRCDPISGHTALYWYRQSLGQGLEFLIYFQGNSAPDKSGLPSDRFSAERTGGSVSTLTIQRTQQEDSAVYLCASSRPTPTSYEQYFGPGTRLTVT.

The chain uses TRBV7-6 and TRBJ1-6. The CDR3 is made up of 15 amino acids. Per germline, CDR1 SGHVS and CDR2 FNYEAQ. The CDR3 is CASSLVSGGDSPLHF.

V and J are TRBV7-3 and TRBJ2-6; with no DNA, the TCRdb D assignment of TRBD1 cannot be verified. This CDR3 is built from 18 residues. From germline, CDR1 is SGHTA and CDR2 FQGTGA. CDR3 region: CASSLKGTGGAGANVLTF. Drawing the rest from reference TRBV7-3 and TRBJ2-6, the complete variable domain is GAGVSQTPSNKVTEKGKYVELRCDPISGHTALYWYRQSLGQGPEFLIYFQGTGAADDSGLPNDRFFAVRPEGSVSTLKIQRTERGDSAVYLCASSLKGTGGAGANVLTFGAGSRLTVL.

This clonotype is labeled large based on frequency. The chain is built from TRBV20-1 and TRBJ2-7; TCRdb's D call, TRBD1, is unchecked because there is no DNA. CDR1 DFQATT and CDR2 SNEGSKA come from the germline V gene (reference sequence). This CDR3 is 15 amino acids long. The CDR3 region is CSASPNRDGLYGQYF.

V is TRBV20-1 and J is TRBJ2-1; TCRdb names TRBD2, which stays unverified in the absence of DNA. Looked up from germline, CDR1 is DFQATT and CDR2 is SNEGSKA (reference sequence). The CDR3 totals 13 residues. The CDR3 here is CSAASGMSNEQFF.

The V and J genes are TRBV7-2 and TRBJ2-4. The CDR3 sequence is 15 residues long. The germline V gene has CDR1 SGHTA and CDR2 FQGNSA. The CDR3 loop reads CASSLEGSGGNIQYF.

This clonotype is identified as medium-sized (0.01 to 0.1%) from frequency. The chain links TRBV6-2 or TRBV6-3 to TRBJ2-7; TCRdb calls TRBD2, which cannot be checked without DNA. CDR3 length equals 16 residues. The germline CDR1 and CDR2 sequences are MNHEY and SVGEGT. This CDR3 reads CASSYTGVAGGYEQYF.

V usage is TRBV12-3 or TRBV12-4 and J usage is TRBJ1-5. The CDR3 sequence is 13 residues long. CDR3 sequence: CASSLLGGQPQHF.

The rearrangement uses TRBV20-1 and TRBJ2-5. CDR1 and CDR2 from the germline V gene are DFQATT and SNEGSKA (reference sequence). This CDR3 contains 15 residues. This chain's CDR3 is CSATAEVQYQETQYF.

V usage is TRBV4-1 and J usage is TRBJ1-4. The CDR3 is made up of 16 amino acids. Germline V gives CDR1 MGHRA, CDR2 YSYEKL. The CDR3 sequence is CASSPVAGGSNEKLFF.

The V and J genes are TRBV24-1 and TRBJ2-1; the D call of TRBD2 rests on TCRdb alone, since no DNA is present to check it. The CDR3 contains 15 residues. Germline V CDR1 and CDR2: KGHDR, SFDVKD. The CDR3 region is CATSAPASGVNEQFF.

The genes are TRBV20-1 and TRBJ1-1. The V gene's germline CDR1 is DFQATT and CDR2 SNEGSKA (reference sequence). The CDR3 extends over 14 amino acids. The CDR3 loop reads CSARGIRLVSEAFF.